The entry that follows covers one TCR beta chain sequence. The entry originates in a study of blood T cell repertoires in COVID-19. Whole-study context: Acute-phase and convalescent COVID-19 samples originated in the United States, Italy and Spain. T cells, B-cell-depleted T cells, or PBMCs provided the cDNA or gDNA that served as material.

Across 24 US areas, participants ranged in age from roughly 18 to 95 years. Participant-given clinical history determined each cohort assignment. Profiled with immunoSEQ multiplex PCR; TCRdb holds only in-frame clones, not every one. The repertoire holds about 180,000 clones, with approximately 92% as singletons. This clonotype was obtained from a woman aged 35 to 49 with acute COVID-19. Sequencing input: PBMCs or T cells enriched from blood (not recorded which).

The CDR3 sequence: CSVLGRGTEAFF. The DNA for the CDR3 is TGCAGCGTCCTGGGAAGGGGCACTGAAGCTTTCTTT. The chain recombines TRBV29-1 with TRBJ1-1; a possible D gene is TRBD1 (5 bases). V was shortened by 6 bases and J by 4 bases, with 12 bases between the two germline ends. The CDR3 sequence is 12 residues long. CDR1 SQVTM and CDR2 ANQGSEA come from the germline V gene.